One and the same sample provided the 17 T cell receptor beta chains below, sequenced in a study of T cell repertoires in cytomegalovirus infection. No antigen has been assigned to these receptors. One entry per CDR3 protein, called by TCRdb with MiXCR from the reads. The data show about 830,000 distinct CDR3 sequences, with approximately 29% seen just once and roughly 12% held by the top ten. Here the sequenced sample was cultured CD8+ T cells from PBMCs, taken from culture after CMV antigen stimulation. These receptors came from a human donor in good health (CMV status not recorded). Some clones in this sample may be carry-over from other donors' samples.

This clonotype came up many times. The J gene is TRBJ2-7, the V gene TRBV7-9; 10 bases align to TRBD2. In germline, CDR1 is SEHNR, CDR2 FQNEAQ (reference sequence). V gave up 4 bases and J gave up 3 bases; unmatched junction bases: 9. The CDR3 has 16 residues. CDR3 sequence reads: CASSSPRAGGLYEQYF. The CDR3 bases are TGTGCCAGCAGCTCCCCTCGAGCGGGGGGGCTCTACGAGCAGTACTTC. Full variable domain (missing parts from reference TRBV7-9 and TRBJ2-7): DTGVSQNPRHKITKRGQNVTFRCDPISEHNRLYWYRQTLGQGPEFLTYFQNEAQLEKSRLLSDRFSAERPKGSFSTLEIQRTEQGDSAMYLCASSSPRAGGLYEQYFGPGTRLTVT.

This clonotype appeared a few times. This rearrangement joins TRBV4-1 to TRBJ1-1; D is ambiguous. The length of the CDR3 is 15 residues. The germline V gene encodes CDR1 MGHRA and CDR2 YSYEKL. Trimming removed 2 bases at V and 3 bases at J, with 13 bases between. CDR3 loop: CASSQPEKRDTEAFF. CDR3 nucleotide sequence: TGCGCCAGCAGCCAACCGGAAAAAAGGGACACTGAAGCTTTCTTT.

This chain joins TRBV7-9 and TRBJ2-2; 7 bases are a match to TRBD1. Germline CDR1 and CDR2: SEHNR and FQNEAQ (reference sequence). The J segment lost 1 base and the V segment lost 5 bases, leaving 10 bases of the junction unmatched. CDR3 size: 17 residues. The CDR3 nucleotides are TGTGCCAGCAGCCCAAGTCGGGGACAGCAGAACACCGGGGAGCTGTTTTTT. Protein sequence: CASSPSRGQQNTGELFF.

V gene TRBV6-2 or TRBV6-3 combines with J gene TRBJ2-1, with 12 bases matching TRBD1. Germline V CDR1 and CDR2: MNHEY, SVGEGT. The CDR3 extends over 19 amino acids. With V trimmed by 0 bases and J by 0 bases, 6 bases remained unmatched. The CDR3 spells CASSYSGQGAVGSYNEQFF. Here the CDR3 DNA reads TGTGCCAGCAGTTACTCGGGACAGGGGGCGGTCGGCTCCTACAATGAGCAGTTCTTC.

Ten or more counts support this clonotype. This chain connects TRBV7-2 to TRBJ2-1; 7 bases match TRBD1. The CDR3 sequence is 15 residues long. V lost 6 bases, J lost 2 bases, and 7 bases stayed unmatched. The germline CDR1 and CDR2 sequences are SGHTA and FQGNSA. The CDR3 loop reads CASRDDRDPYNEQFF. The CDR3 DNA follows: TGTGCCAGCAGAGATGACAGGGACCCCTACAATGAGCAGTTCTTC.

The V gene is TRBV4-1, the J gene TRBJ1-3; D ambiguous. The V end was cut by 9 bases, the J end by 4 bases, with 10 bases between. This CDR3 is built from 12 residues. Germline CDR1 reads MGHRA; CDR2 reads YSYEKL. The CDR3 DNA follows: TGCGCCAGTCTCTCCCAGGGAAACACCATATATTTT. This sequence encodes CASLSQGNTIYF.

The chain is built from TRBV7-9 and TRBJ2-7, with 9 bases aligning to TRBD2. The germline V gene encodes CDR1 SEHNR and CDR2 FQNEAQ (reference sequence). V lost 3 bases to trimming and J lost 4 bases; unmatched junction nucleotides: 4. The CDR3 spans 14 residues. The CDR3 sequence: CASSLSSGIYEQYV. DNA of the CDR3: TGTGCCAGCAGCTTGTCTAGCGGGATTTACGAGCAGTACGTC.

This clonotype was seen more than once but under ten times. The chain is built from TRBV7-6 and TRBJ1-5, with 9 bases aligning to TRBD1. CDR3 length: 22 amino acids. V dropped 1 base and J dropped 0; count of bases not matched to a gene: 19. Per germline, CDR1 SGHVS and CDR2 FNYEAQ. CDR3 DNA: TGTGCCAGCAGCTTAGTCCCCTGGACAGGGGCGCACTTAACCGATAGCAATCAGCCCCAGCATTTT. The encoded protein is CASSLVPWTGAHLTDSNQPQHF.

The CDR3 region has the DNA TGTGCCAGCACCGATACGGGGATCACAGATACGCAGTATTTT. Residues: CASTDTGITDTQYF. V usage is TRBV27 and J usage is TRBJ2-3, with D perhaps matching TRBD2 (5 bases). The germline gives CDR1 MNHEY, CDR2 SMNVEV (reference sequence). CDR3 length: 14 residues. V was pared by 7 bases and J by 2 bases, with 13 bases between.

This clonotype showed up just a few times. This rearrangement joins TRBV27 to TRBJ1-5; D ambiguous. V shed 3 bases and J shed 7 bases, with 10 bases lying between them. Per germline, CDR1 MNHEY and CDR2 SMNVEV (reference sequence). The CDR3 sequence is 13 residues long. The CDR3 region has the DNA TGTGCCAGCAGTTTCGATAACCGCCAGCCCCAGCATTTT. Its translation: CASSFDNRQPQHF.

This sequence joins TRBV7-1 and TRBJ2-1; the match to TRBD1 covers 7 bases. TRBV7-1 is treated as an ORF (open reading frame) with a function not yet certain. J lost 0 bases, V lost 3 bases, and 8 bases had no gene match. CDR3 length equals 17 residues. Here the CDR3 reads CASSSLDRTSSYNEQFF. The CDR3 DNA is TGTGCCAGCAGCTCGCTGGACAGGACGAGCTCCTACAATGAGCAGTTCTTC.

This clonotype was observed a handful of times. CDR3: CASSFNRGQDTEAFF. As DNA, the CDR3 is TGTGCCAGCAGCTTTAACAGGGGGCAAGACACTGAAGCTTTCTTT. V is TRBV7-6 and J is TRBJ1-1, with 9 bases lining up with TRBD1. Trimming took 3 bases from V and 3 from J; bases not matched to a gene: 5. This CDR3 spans 15 amino acids. Looked up from germline, CDR1 is SGHVS and CDR2 is FNYEAQ. The whole variable domain, filled in from reference TRBV7-6 and TRBJ1-1, reads GAGVSQSPRYKVTKRGQDVALRCDPISGHVSLYWYRQALGQGPEFLTYFNYEAQQDKSGLPNDRFSAERPEGSISTLTIQRTEQRDSAMYRCASSFNRGQDTEAFFGQGTRLTVV.

The chain links TRBV7-6 to TRBJ2-1, with D perhaps matching TRBD2 (6 bases). The length of the CDR3 is 15 residues. Trimming shortened V by 2 bases and J by 2 bases, and 10 bases separated the two germline ends. The V gene's germline CDR1 is SGHVS and CDR2 FNYEAQ. The DNA for the CDR3 is TGTGCCAGCAGCTTAATCGGGGGACCCTACAATGAGCAGTTCTTC. It yields the protein CASSLIGGPYNEQFF.

The CDR3 loop is CASSAPGTGPVFF. In DNA form, the CDR3 reads TGTGCCAGCAGTGCTCCCGGGACAGGGCCGGTGTTTTTT. The chain is built from TRBV25-1 and TRBJ2-2, with TRBD1 matching 9 bases. This CDR3 has 13 residues. Per germline, CDR1 MGHDK and CDR2 SYGVNS. The V segment lost 4 bases and the J segment 15 bases; nucleotides outside the gene matches: 9.

The CDR3 bases are TGCAGCGTCCTATCGAACGGCTACACCTTC. It yields the protein CSVLSNGYTF. This rearrangement joins TRBV29-1 to TRBJ1-2, with no clear D. The CDR3 covers 10 residues. Looked up from germline, CDR1 is SQVTM and CDR2 is ANQGSEA. Trimming removed 6 bases from V and 8 bases from J, with 10 bases in between.

The chain uses TRBV20-1 and TRBJ1-5; possible D gene TRBD1, 5 bases. The length of the CDR3 is 20 residues. The V gene's germline CDR1 is DFQATT and CDR2 SNEGSKA (reference sequence). Trimming took 6 bases from V and 0 from J, leaving 30 bases between them. Here the CDR3 DNA reads TGCAGTGCCGGAGGCCGGGACGAAACTTTTAAGGGCCATAGCAATCAGCCCCAGCATTTT. It is translated as CSAGGRDETFKGHSNQPQHF.

The chain combines TRBV12-3 or TRBV12-4 with TRBJ1-2; D is perhaps TRBD1 (6 bases). Trimming left V 5 bases short and J 11 bases short, with 21 bases between. The CDR3 is 14 amino acids. In DNA, the CDR3 is TGTGCCAGCAGTCCGTCCGACAGGCGGATGCGATACACCTTC. Its translation: CASSPSDRRMRYTF.